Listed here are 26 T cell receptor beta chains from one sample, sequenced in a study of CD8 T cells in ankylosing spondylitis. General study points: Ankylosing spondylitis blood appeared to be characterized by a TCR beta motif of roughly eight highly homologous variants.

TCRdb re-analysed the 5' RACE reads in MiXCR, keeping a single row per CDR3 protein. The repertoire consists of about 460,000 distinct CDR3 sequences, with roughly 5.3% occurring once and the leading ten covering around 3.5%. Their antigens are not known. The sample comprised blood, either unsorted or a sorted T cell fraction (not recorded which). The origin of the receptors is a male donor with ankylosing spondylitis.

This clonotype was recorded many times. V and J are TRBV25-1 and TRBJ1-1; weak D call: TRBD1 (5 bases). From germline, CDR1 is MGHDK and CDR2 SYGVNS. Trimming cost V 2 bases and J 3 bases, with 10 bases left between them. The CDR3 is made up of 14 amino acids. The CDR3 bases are TGTGCCAGCAGTGAACCCGGGGCAGACACTGAAGCTTTCTTT. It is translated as CASSEPGADTEAFF.

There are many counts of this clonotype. The chain's CDR3 is CASSGRTDSYNEQFF. CDR3 sequence (DNA): TGTGCCAGCAGCGGTCGGACGGACTCCTACAATGAGCAGTTCTTC. The V and J genes are TRBV9 and TRBJ2-1; D unresolved. This CDR3 has 15 amino acids. Trimming cost V 3 bases and J 0 bases, with 10 bases left between them. Germline CDR1 and CDR2: SGDLS and YYNGEE.

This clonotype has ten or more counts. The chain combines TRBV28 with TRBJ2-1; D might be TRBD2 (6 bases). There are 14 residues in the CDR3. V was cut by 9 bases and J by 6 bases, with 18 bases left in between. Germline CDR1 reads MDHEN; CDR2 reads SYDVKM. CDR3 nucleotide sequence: TGTGCCAGTAACGACGGGAGAGCTGGCAATGAGCAGTTCTTC. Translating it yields CASNDGRAGNEQFF.

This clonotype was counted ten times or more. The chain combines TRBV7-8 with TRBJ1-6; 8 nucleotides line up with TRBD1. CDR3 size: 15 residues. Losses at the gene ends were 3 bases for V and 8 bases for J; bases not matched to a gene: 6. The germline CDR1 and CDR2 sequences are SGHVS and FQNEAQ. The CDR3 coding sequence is TGTGCCAGCAGCTTCTCCGGGACAGGCCATTCACCCCTCCACTTT. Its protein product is CASSFSGTGHSPLHF. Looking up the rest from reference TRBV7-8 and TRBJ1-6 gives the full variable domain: GAGVSQSPRYKVAKRGQDVALRCDPISGHVSLFWYQQALGQGPEFLTYFQNEAQLDKSGLPSDRFFAERPEGSVSTLKIQRTQQEDSAVYLCASSFSGTGHSPLHFGNGTRLTVT.

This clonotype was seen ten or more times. Here the CDR3 DNA reads TGCAGCGAAGGAGCAGGGCCAGATACGCAGTATTTT. Amino acid sequence: CSEGAGPDTQYF. This rearrangement joins TRBV29-1 to TRBJ2-3; D is possibly TRBD1 (5 bases). V lost 7 bases and J lost 4, with 12 bases in between. The germline V gene encodes CDR1 SQVTM and CDR2 ANQGSEA. The CDR3 covers 12 residues.

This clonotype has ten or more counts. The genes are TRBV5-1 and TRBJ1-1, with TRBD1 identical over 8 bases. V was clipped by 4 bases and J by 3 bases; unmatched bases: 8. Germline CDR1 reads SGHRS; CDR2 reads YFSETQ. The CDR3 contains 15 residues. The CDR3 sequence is CASSPRQGTDTEAFF. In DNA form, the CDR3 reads TGCGCCAGCAGCCCCCGACAGGGGACGGACACTGAAGCTTTCTTT.

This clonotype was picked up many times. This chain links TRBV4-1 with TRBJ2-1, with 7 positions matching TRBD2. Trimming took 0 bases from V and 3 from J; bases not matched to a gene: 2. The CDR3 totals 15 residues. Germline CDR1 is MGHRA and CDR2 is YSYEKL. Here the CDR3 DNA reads TGCGCCAGCAGCCAAGATGGCGGGAGCTACAATGAGCAGTTCTTC. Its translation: CASSQDGGSYNEQFF.

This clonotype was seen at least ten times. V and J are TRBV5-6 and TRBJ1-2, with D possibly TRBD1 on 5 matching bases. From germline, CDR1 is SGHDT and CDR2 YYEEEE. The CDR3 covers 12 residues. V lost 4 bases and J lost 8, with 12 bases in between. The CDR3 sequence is CASSGGGPGYTF. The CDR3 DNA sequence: TGTGCCAGCAGCGGGGGGGGTCCCGGCTACACCTTC. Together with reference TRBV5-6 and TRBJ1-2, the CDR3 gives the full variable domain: DAGVTQSPTHLIKTRGQQVTLRCSPKSGHDTVSWYQQALGQGPQFIFQYYEEEERQRGNFPDRFSGHQFPNYSSELNVNALLLGDSALYLCASSGGGPGYTFGSGTRLTVV.

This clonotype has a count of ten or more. The CDR3 here is CASSLRTGLEETQYF. The CDR3 region has the DNA TGTGCCAGCAGCCTTAGAACAGGGTTGGAAGAGACCCAGTACTTC. The chain has TRBV7-2 and TRBJ2-5, with a weak D call TRBD1 (6 bases). Trimming removed 5 bases at V and 3 bases at J, with 16 bases between. From germline, CDR1 is SGHTA and CDR2 FQGNSA. The CDR3 extends over 15 amino acids.

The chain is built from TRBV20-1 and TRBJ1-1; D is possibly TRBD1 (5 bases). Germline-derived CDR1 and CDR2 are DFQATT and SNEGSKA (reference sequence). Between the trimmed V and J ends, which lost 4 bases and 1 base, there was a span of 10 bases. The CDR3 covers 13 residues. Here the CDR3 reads CSAKGVGNTEAFF. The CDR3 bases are TGCAGTGCTAAAGGGGTGGGGAACACTGAAGCTTTCTTT.

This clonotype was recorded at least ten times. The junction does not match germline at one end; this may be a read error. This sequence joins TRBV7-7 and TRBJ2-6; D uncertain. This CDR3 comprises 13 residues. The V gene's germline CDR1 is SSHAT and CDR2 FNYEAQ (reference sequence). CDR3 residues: CASTDSGANVLTF. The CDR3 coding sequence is TGTGCTAGCACGGACTCTGGGGCCAACGTCCTGACTTTC.

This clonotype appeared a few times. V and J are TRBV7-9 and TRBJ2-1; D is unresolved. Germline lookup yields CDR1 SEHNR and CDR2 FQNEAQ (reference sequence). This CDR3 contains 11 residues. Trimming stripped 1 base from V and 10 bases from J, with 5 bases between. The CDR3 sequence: CASSLVAEQFF. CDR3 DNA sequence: TGTGCCAGCAGCTTAGTGGCGGAGCAGTTCTTC.

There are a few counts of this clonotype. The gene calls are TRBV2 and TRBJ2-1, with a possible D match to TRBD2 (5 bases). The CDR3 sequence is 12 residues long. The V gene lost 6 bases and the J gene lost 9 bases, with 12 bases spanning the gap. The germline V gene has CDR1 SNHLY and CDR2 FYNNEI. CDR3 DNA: TGTGCCAGCAGGGAGGCCCTTCGTGAGCAGTTCTTC. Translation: CASREALREQFF.

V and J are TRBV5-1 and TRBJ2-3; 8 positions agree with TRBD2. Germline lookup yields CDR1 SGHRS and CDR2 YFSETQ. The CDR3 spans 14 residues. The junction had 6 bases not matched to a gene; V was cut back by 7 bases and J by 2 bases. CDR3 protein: CASRAGATTDTQYF. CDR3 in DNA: TGCGCCAGCCGAGCGGGAGCGACCACAGATACGCAGTATTTT.

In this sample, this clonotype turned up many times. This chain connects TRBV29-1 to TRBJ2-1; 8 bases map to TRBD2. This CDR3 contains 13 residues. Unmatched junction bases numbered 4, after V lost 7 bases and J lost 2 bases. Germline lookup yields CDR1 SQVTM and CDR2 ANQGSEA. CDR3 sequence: CSGVAGPYNEQFF. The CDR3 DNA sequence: TGCAGCGGTGTAGCGGGGCCCTACAATGAGCAGTTCTTC.

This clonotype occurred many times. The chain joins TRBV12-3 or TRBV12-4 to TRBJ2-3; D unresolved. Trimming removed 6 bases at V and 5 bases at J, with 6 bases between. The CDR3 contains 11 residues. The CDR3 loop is CASRYLDTQYF. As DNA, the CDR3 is TGTGCCAGCAGATATTTAGATACGCAGTATTTT.

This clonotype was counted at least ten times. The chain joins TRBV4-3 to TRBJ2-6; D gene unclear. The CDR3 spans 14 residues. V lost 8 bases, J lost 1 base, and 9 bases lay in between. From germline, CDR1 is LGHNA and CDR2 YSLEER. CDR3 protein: CASGRRSGANVLTF. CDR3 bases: TGCGCCAGCGGGCGACGGTCTGGGGCCAACGTCCTGACTTTC.

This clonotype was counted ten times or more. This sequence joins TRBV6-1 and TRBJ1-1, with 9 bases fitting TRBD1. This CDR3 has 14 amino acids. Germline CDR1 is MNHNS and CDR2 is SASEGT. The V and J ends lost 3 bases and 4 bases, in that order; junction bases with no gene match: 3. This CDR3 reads CASSDGTGSTEAFF. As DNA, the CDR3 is TGTGCCAGCAGTGACGGGACAGGGAGCACTGAAGCTTTCTTT.

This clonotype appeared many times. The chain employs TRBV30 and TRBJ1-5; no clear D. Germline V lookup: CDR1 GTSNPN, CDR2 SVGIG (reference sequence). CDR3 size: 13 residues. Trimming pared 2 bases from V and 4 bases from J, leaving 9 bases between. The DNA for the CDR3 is TGTGCCTGGAGTCCCGACCGGAATCAGCCCCAGCATTTT. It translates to CAWSPDRNQPQHF.

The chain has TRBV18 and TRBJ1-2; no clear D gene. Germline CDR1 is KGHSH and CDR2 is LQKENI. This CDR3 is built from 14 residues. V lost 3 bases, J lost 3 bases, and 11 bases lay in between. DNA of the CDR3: TGTGCCAGCTCACCGATTATACGGGACTATGGCTACACCTTC. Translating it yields CASSPIIRDYGYTF.

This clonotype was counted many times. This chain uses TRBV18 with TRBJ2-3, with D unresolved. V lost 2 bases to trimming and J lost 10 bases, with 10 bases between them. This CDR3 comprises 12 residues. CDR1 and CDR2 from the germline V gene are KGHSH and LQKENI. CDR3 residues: CASSPGGEAQYF. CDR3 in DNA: TGTGCCAGCTCACCAGGCGGAGAGGCGCAGTATTTT.

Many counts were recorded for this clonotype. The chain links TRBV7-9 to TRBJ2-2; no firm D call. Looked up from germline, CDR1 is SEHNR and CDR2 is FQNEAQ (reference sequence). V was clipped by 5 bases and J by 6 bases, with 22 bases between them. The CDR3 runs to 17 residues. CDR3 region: CASSHPVLVPTAGELFF. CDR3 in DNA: TGTGCCAGCAGCCACCCAGTGTTGGTACCAACGGCCGGGGAGCTGTTTTTT.

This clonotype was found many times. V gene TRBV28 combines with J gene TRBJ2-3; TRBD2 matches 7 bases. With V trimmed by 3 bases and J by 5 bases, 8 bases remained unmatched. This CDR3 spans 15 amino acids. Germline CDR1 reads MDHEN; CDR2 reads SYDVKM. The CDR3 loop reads CASSFFGGSLDTQYF. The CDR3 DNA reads TGTGCCAGCAGTTTTTTCGGGGGGTCATTAGATACGCAGTATTTT. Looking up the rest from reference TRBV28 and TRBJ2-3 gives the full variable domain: DVKVTQSSRYLVKRTGEKVFLECVQDMDHENMFWYRQDPGLGLRLIYFSYDVKMKEKGDIPEGYSVSREKKERFSLILESASTNQTSMYLCASSFFGGSLDTQYFGPGTRLTVL.

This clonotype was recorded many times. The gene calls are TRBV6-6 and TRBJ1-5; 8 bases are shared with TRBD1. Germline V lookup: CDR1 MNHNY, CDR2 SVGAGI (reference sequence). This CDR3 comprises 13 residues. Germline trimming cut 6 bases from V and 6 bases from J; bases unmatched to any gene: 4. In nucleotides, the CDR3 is TGTGCCAGCAGCGGACAGGGCCCTCAGCCCCAGCATTTT. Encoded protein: CASSGQGPQPQHF.

In DNA, the CDR3 is TGCAGCGGGGACGTTGAAAACTCCGATACGCAGTATTTT. Encoded protein: CSGDVENSDTQYF. The chain couples TRBV29-1 to TRBJ2-3; either TRBD1 or TRBD2 may supply D (5 bases each). The CDR3 covers 13 residues. The V gene's germline CDR1 is SQVTM and CDR2 ANQGSEA. V shed 7 bases and J shed 6 bases, with 17 bases lying between them.

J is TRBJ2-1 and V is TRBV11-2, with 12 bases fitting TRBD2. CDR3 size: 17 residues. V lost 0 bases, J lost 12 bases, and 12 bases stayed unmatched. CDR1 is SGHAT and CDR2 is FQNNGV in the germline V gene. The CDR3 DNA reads TGTGCCAGCAGCTTAGAGGGAACTAGCGGGGGGACTGGGTGGCAGTTCTTC. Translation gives CASSLEGTSGGTGWQFF.